This record covers a single T cell receptor beta chain. Antigen: not known. The data were obtained in a study of vaccination effects on CD4 cells after COVID-19. Looking at the study overall: Post-vaccine samples followed the second dose by a median of 72 days. Wells containing approximately 2 million PBMC each were cultured with roughly 10 IU/ml IL-2 and 7.5 to 10 ug/ml peptides. Study results and caveats: Marked clonal contraction of both clone types appeared late after vaccination.

Clones were read by immunoSEQ multiplex PCR, and TCRdb kept only the in-frame ones, dropping some. Among more than 60,000 clones listed, 70% to 85% were seen once. The CDR3 spans 14 residues. With 2 bases clipped from V and 4 bases from J, the junction kept 4 bases outside the gene matches. CDR1 and CDR2 from the germline V gene are KGHSH and LQKENI. CD4+ T cells were isolated after around ten days of culture. Vaccine administered to participants consisted of two doses of either BNT162b2 or mRNA-1273. A half-medium replacement with IL-2 medium was carried out on days 3 and 7. Sequenced here: CD4+ T cells from PBMCs cultured without peptide, sampled after COVID-19 vaccination. This receptor was identified in a human donor who received a COVID-19 vaccine. V usage is TRBV18 and J usage is TRBJ2-5; TRBD1 aligns across 7 bases. The chain's CDR3 is CASSPDRVGETQYF. CDR3 nucleotides: TGTGCCAGCTCACCAGACAGGGTCGGAGAGACCCAGTACTTC.